These 9 T cell receptor beta chains came from one sample sequenced in a study of molecular identifiers for immune sequencing clone quantification. One entry per CDR3 protein results from TCRdb running MiXCR on the PCR reads. Of roughly 100,000 distinct CDR3 sequences detected, under 40% appear once; the ten largest clones hold about a tenth. Sequencing used naive CD8+ T cells from blood, with Jurkat cell RNA spiked in. Documented subset: FACS-sorted CD8+CD4-CCR7+CD45RA+ naive T cells. The receptors originated from a human donor in good health. Some libraries in this study had Jurkat cell RNA spiked in.

The chain links TRBV12-3 or TRBV12-4 to TRBJ2-2; 9 bases agree with TRBD2. The CDR3 loop spans 15 amino acids. Losses at the gene ends were 5 bases for V and 5 bases for J; bases not matched to a gene: 6. The CDR3 region has the DNA TGTGCCAGCAGTCCGTGGGCGGGAGGGACCGGGGAGCTGTTTTTT. The encoded protein is CASSPWAGGTGELFF.

A note on this clonotype: This may be a read error, as it is one base from a much larger clone. The J gene is TRBJ1-1, the V gene TRBV12-5, with 8 bases that match TRBD1. V gave up 0 bases and J gave up 6 bases; unmatched junction bases: 9. CDR3 length: 16 residues. Germline values: CDR1 LGHNT, CDR2 FRNRAP. This CDR3 reads CASGLVPVTGVPEAFF. The CDR3 region has the DNA TGTGCTAGTGGTTTGGTCCCCGTGACAGGGGTTCCTGAAGCTTTCTTT.

The sample holds a few counts of this clonotype. The V and J genes are TRBV10-2 and TRBJ1-1, with 9 bases lining up with TRBD1. The CDR3 extends over 12 amino acids. Looked up from germline, CDR1 is WSHSY and CDR2 is SAAADI. The junction had 1 base not matched to a gene; V was cut back by 7 bases and J by 4 bases. The CDR3 loop is CASKDRGTEAFF. DNA for the CDR3: TGCGCCAGCAAGGACAGGGGCACTGAAGCTTTCTTT.

Many counts were recorded for this clonotype. The chain combines TRBV19 with TRBJ2-3; D might be TRBD2 (5 bases). This CDR3 is 15 amino acids long. V was shortened by 5 bases and J by 3 bases, with 15 bases between the two germline ends. CDR1 is LNHDA and CDR2 is SQIVND in the germline V gene (reference sequence). This CDR3 is CASSLPGESTDTQYF. Written as DNA, the CDR3 is TGTGCCAGTAGTCTTCCTGGGGAGTCTACAGATACGCAGTATTTT.

The chain carries TRBV28 and TRBJ2-1; TRBD1 agrees at 8 bases. V was clipped by 3 bases and J by 4 bases; unmatched bases: 5. The CDR3 has 15 residues. The germline V gene has CDR1 MDHEN and CDR2 SYDVKM. The CDR3 DNA sequence: TGTGCCAGCAGTTTCGGCAGGGGGCGATACAATGAGCAGTTCTTC. Protein product: CASSFGRGRYNEQFF.

V and J are TRBV7-6 and TRBJ2-5, with 7 bases lining up with TRBD1. The CDR3 has 15 amino acids. With V trimmed by 6 bases and J by 5 bases, 12 bases remained unmatched. Germline CDR1 and CDR2: SGHVS and FNYEAQ. CDR3 residues: CASSGGRDSLETQYF. The CDR3 region has the DNA TGTGCCAGCAGTGGCGGCAGGGACAGTCTTGAGACCCAGTACTTC. Full variable domain (remainder filled in from reference TRBV7-6 and TRBJ2-5): GAGVSQSPRYKVTKRGQDVALRCDPISGHVSLYWYRQALGQGPEFLTYFNYEAQQDKSGLPNDRFSAERPEGSISTLTIQRTEQRDSAMYRCASSGGRDSLETQYFGPGTRLLVL.

This clonotype came up a few times. A much larger clonotype is one base distant, so this may be a read error. The chain uses TRBV29-1 and TRBJ2-7; D possibly corresponds to TRBD1 (5 bases). The CDR3 is 12 amino acids. The germline V gene encodes CDR1 SQVTM and CDR2 ANQGSEA. The DNA of the CDR3 is TGCTGCGCCGGCCAGGGCCCCTCCGAGCAGTACTTC. Translating gives CCAGQGPSEQYF.

On this clonotype itself: A much larger clone differs by one base, so this may be a read error. The DNA for the CDR3 is TGCAGTGCGACGACTAGCGGGAGTGTGGGTCAAGAGACCCAGAACTTC. As protein: CSATTSGSVGQETQNF. This sequence joins TRBV20-1 and TRBJ2-5; 12 nucleotides match TRBD2. The CDR3 length is 16 residues. Germline V lookup: CDR1 DFQATT, CDR2 SNEGSKA (reference sequence).

V usage is TRBV5-1 and J usage is TRBJ2-3; 13 bases are shared with TRBD2. The CDR3 runs 18 residues. CDR1 and CDR2 (germline): SGHRS, YFSETQ. The ends lost 4 bases at V and 2 bases at J; junction bases unmatched: 10. CDR3 sequence (DNA): TGCGCCAGCAGCCCAACGATGACTAGCGGGGGGCCCACAGATACGCAGTATTTT. This codes for CASSPTMTSGGPTDTQYF.